This T cell receptor beta chain was identified in a study of T cell repertoires in cytomegalovirus infection. Turning to the study itself: Evidence of both CMV infection and a matching HLA type came from public TCR beta signatures. Study-level results: Cumulative frequency (of public TCR beta family members) identified carriers of CMV plus the relevant HLA. HLA-C-restricted CMV-specific TCR beta clonotypes prevailed in the ex vivo response.

MiXCR, applied by TCRdb to the reads, yields one record per CDR3 protein. Here the sample spans 30,000 to 40,000 distinct CDR3 sequences, about 48% being singletons. Germline CDR1 MNHNS, CDR2 SASEGT. The CDR3 has 15 residues. Germline trimming cut 4 bases from V and 0 bases from J; bases unmatched to any gene: 2. Notes on this clonotype: The antigen is unknown.

The clonotype originates from a human donor in good health (CMV status not recorded). Some clones in this sample may be carry-over from other donors' samples. The specimen comprised CD8+ T cells from cultured PBMCs, sampled from culture after CMV antigen stimulation. The chain uses TRBV6-1 and TRBJ2-5, with TRBD2 matching 10 bases. In DNA, the CDR3 is TGTGCCAGCAGTGCAGCGGGAGGGCACCAAGAGACCCAGTACTTC. Its protein is CASSAAGGHQETQYF.